These 2 T cell receptor beta chains were sequenced from one sample in a study of T-cell reconstitution after alpha-beta-depleted transplantation in children. Unique molecular identifiers were used to barcode this TCRbeta library. TCRdb re-called the PCR reads through MiXCR, storing one row per CDR3 protein. Among approximately 630,000 distinct CDR3 sequences listed, over 10% were seen once. Material: PBMCs, obtained before TCRalphabeta/CD19-depleted stem cell transplant. These receptors were taken from a girl aged 2-9 years with congenital amegakaryocytic thrombocytopenia, due to receive a stem cell transplant.

On this clonotype itself: The junction departs from the called germline gene at one end, perhaps through a read error. The rearrangement joins TRBV20-1 to TRBJ2-5, with D perhaps matching TRBD2 (5 bases). This CDR3 has 17 amino acids. Germline V lookup: CDR1 DFQATT, CDR2 SNEGSKA (reference sequence). For the CDR3, the DNA is TGCTGTGCGCGGACGGAAAAGAATCTAGGGAGAAGGGAGACCCAGTACTTC. This translates into CCARTEKNLGRRETQYF.

Ten or more counts support this clonotype. V and J are TRBV5-1 and TRBJ1-1; D remains unclear. With 2 bases removed from V and 1 base from J, the gap between germline ends came to 9 bases. Germline lookup yields CDR1 SGHRS and CDR2 YFSETQ. CDR3 length: 14 amino acids. CDR3 DNA: TGCGCCAGCAGCTTTCACAGCCAGAACACTGAAGCTTTCTTT. Protein product: CASSFHSQNTEAFF.